This passage covers 10 T cell receptor beta chains from one sample sequenced in a study of radiation and T cells in renal cell carcinoma. Sequencing was performed with immunoSEQ multiplex PCR; in TCRdb, only in-frame clones are kept and a portion is missing. Altogether around 170,000 clones are present, about 87% being singletons, with the ten largest covering roughly 10%. As for time point: blood 4 weeks post-SBRT, at nephrectomy. Indicated treatment: 15 Gy SBRT to primary tumor, nephrectomy 4 weeks later. The sequencing used blood, collected from a patient whose treatment included radiotherapy and nephrectomy. These receptors were collected from a woman between 50 and 59 years old with renal cell carcinoma.

The J gene is TRBJ1-2, the V gene TRBV27, with 10 bases lining up with TRBD1. V lost 5 bases, J lost 5 bases, and 8 bases stayed unmatched. Germline-derived CDR1 and CDR2 are MNHEY and SMNVEV (reference sequence). This CDR3 has 15 residues. CDR3 in DNA: TGTGCCAGCAGTCCAGGGGGGACAGGGGTGTATGGCTACACCTTC. Its translation is CASSPGGTGVYGYTF.

Here the CDR3 DNA reads TGTGCCAGCAGTGAAAGGACAGGGGAGTCCACTGAAGCTTTCTTT. As protein: CASSERTGESTEAFF. The chain recombines TRBV6-1 with TRBJ1-1; 9 nucleotides align to TRBD1. From germline, CDR1 is MNHNS and CDR2 SASEGT. The J segment lost 4 bases and the V segment lost 2 bases, leaving 5 bases of the junction unmatched. This CDR3 is built from 15 residues.

The chain carries TRBV6-1 and TRBJ2-7; TRBD2 might be the D (6 bases). CDR1 and CDR2 (germline): MNHNS, SASEGT. The CDR3 length is 13 residues. V was pared by 2 bases and J by 6 bases, with 11 bases between. The CDR3: CASSERDSGEQYF. CDR3 bases: TGTGCCAGCAGTGAAAGGGACTCGGGCGAGCAGTACTTC.

The V and J genes are TRBV5-6 and TRBJ1-2, with 9 bases lining up with TRBD1. The trim removed 4 bases at V and 8 bases at J, leaving 15 bases unmatched. From germline, CDR1 is SGHDT and CDR2 YYEEEE. This CDR3 has 16 amino acids. The CDR3 region is CASSPYQQGAFWGYTF. The CDR3 bases are TGTGCCAGCAGCCCCTACCAACAGGGGGCTTTTTGGGGCTACACCTTC.

The gene calls are TRBV5-4 and TRBJ2-1; perhaps TRBD1 as D (6 bases). V shed 1 base and J shed 5 bases, with 10 bases lying between them. The CDR3 runs to 14 residues. Germline V gene sequence: CDR1 SGHNT, CDR2 YYREEE (reference sequence). The CDR3 spells CASSLQGPDNEQFF. The CDR3 DNA reads TGTGCCAGCAGCTTGCAGGGGCCCGACAATGAGCAGTTCTTC.

CDR3 nucleotides: TGTGCCAGCAGCCAAGAAAGGTTTCTCTCTGGAAACACCATATATTTT. Protein: CASSQERFLSGNTIYF. The gene calls are TRBV7-4 and TRBJ1-3; D remains unclear. The germline CDR1 and CDR2 sequences are SGHVT and SQSDAQ. This CDR3 comprises 16 residues. Trimming stripped 5 bases from V and 0 bases from J, with 14 bases between.

This sequence joins TRBV5-8 and TRBJ1-6, with no clear D. Germline V CDR1 and CDR2: SGHTS, YDEGEE. V lost 3 bases and J lost 6, with 13 bases in between. The CDR3 extends over 15 amino acids. CDR3 nucleotide sequence: TGTGCCAGCAGCTATAGATCTGGTGGTAATTCACCCCTCCACTTT. Its translation: CASSYRSGGNSPLHF.

A single count supports this clone. The chain recombines TRBV5-8 with TRBJ1-5; 9 positions match TRBD1. CDR1 and CDR2 (germline): SGHTS, YDEGEE. Trimming removed 4 bases from V and 0 bases from J; junction bases left unmatched: 2. The CDR3 is 15 amino acids. For the CDR3, the DNA is TGTGCCAGCAGCAAGGGACAGGGTAGCAATCAGCCCCAGCATTTT. Its protein product is CASSKGQGSNQPQHF.

V gene TRBV6-1 combines with J gene TRBJ1-2; D possibly corresponds to TRBD1 (5 bases). V was clipped by 10 bases and J by 0 bases, with 18 bases between them. CDR1 is MNHNS and CDR2 is SASEGT in the germline V gene. The CDR3 has 15 residues. The CDR3 DNA reads as TGTGCCATCCCGGGACGGGAAGACTCTAACTATGGCTACACCTTC. This gives the protein CAIPGREDSNYGYTF.

The rearrangement links TRBV4-1 to TRBJ1-2; the match to TRBD1 covers 7 bases. J was trimmed by 3 bases and V by 1 base; bases with no gene match: 5. The CDR3 loop spans 15 amino acids. Germline V gene data show CDR1 as MGHRA and CDR2 as YSYEKL. The CDR3 reads CASSQGPGTDYGYTF. The CDR3 nucleotides read TGCGCCAGCAGCCAAGGTCCCGGGACAGACTATGGCTACACCTTC.